A single TCR beta chain is shown here with its context. Its antigen is not yet known. The missing conserved phenylalanine or tryptophan at the end of this CDR3 makes a read error likely. It is unclear where the CDR3 begins or ends on the DNA, so no DNA is shown, and the CDR3 is as TCRdb lists it. The TCR beta CDR3 regions were amplified from RNA transcripts. The TCR CDR3 was subjected to a first round of RT-PCR using the HTBI primer set and the Qiagen OneStep RT-PCR kit. Libraries were constructed in a second round of multiplex PCR, after which size selection and purification were carried out. The libraries were sequenced on an Illumina HiSeq2000 using paired-end 100 bp reads. In the authors' own workflow: SOAPnuke was used to process the raw data, throwing out any read that contained adapters or uncalled bases, had a mean Phred below 15, or lacked an exact constant-primer or identifier match. COPE v1.2.5 was used to merge high-quality paired reads, and clonotypes were defined as unique nucleotide sequences. Clonotypes were aligned to IMGT TRBV, TRBD and TRBJ reference segments using MiTCR v1.1. The analysis was restricted to V-J combinations with a frequency above 0.0001, which together covered 99% to 99.2% of the repertoires. The TCS score was defined as F50 (clonal expansion) divided by E x V (chaos), with BLOSUM62-based TCRdist calculated between CDR3 peptides within each V-J. Welch's t-statistics and random forest reduced roughly 540 V-J features to some 14, which were used in a naive Bayes classifier (R e1071). Thyroid-blood repertoire similarity was quantified with the Morisita-Horn index. In TCRdb, the public reads were trimmed at Q25 with fastp and aligned with MiXCR, with productive beta chains retained. Each CDR3 protein gets just one entry, which takes the most common genes and DNA from the rows behind it. TCRdb, not the authors, supplied the V and J calls. Counted in this sample were 450,000 to 700,000 distinct CDR3 sequences; roughly 46% of them appeared once. 19% of the sample rests with the top ten.

The data are from a study of T cells in Graves' hyperthyroidism and ophthalmopathy (dated by TCRdb to between 2018 and 2020). About the study as a whole: To identify TCR V-J signatures that set the groups apart, the researchers used a discovery cohort of 100 patients, made up of 43 with Graves' ophthalmopathy and 57 with stable Graves' hyperthyroidism. The paper reports TCR Vbeta CDR3 sequencing of roughly 140 peripheral blood samples: around 45 ophthalmopathy, under 85 hyperthyroidism and around 17 progressor patients. After blood sampling, hyperthyroidism patients were treated with methimazole at a starting dose of 30 mg daily, and ophthalmopathy patients were treated with high-dose intravenous methylprednisolone. In several Graves' hyperthyroidism patients, the study also compared T-cell repertoires from thyroid tissue with T-cell repertoires from blood. The approximately 95 discovery patients were divided at random into training and test sets in a 7:3 ratio. Prospective prediction of ophthalmopathy was tested in an independent validation cohort of some 20 hyperthyroidism patients and 15 to 17 patients who later progressed to ophthalmopathy.

CDR1 and CDR2 (SGDLS, YYNGEE) derive from the germline V gene. The CDR3 spans 10 amino acids, including both terminal residues. Patients with uncontrolled infections, other autoimmune diseases, pregnancy or lactation were excluded. Diagnoses were established on the basis of clinical symptoms, serum thyroxine and TRAb, thyroid ultrasound, and orbital computed tomography. Total RNA was extracted using Trizol reagent, and RNA quality was assessed on an Agilent 2100 Bioanalyzer. Summary of the overall study and its limitations: A model built on a 13 V-J signature distinguished ophthalmopathy from stable hyperthyroidism, reaching 87.88% sensitivity and about 81% specificity in cross-validation and 80%/75% in testing. No statistical method was used to set the sample size in advance, and investigators knew the group allocation. Most expanded thyroid clonotypes (frequency above 0.001) were also found in blood, which suggests that blood repertoires may mirror thyroid immune responses. During validation, the model predicted progression to ophthalmopathy a median of approximately 6 months ahead of onset, with almost 71% sensitivity and 72.22% specificity.

Sequencing was performed on peripheral blood or thyroid tissue (not recorded which). The chain couples TRBV9 to TRBJ2-2; TRBD1 is the table's D call and was not checked against the DNA. The receptor comes from an adult woman with Graves' disease, either hyperthyroidism or ophthalmopathy (not recorded which). CDR3 region: CASAVTSGAV.